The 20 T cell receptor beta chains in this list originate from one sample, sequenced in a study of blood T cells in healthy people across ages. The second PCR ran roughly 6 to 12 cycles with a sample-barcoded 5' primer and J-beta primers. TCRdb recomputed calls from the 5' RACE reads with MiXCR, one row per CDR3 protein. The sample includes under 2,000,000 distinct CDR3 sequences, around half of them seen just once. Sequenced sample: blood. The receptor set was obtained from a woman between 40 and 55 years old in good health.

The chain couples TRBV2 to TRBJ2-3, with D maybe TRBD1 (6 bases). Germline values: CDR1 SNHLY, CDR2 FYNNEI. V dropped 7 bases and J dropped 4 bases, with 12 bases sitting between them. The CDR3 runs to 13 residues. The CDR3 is CASIMGAADTQYF. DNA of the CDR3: TGTGCCAGCATCATGGGGGCCGCAGATACGCAGTATTTT.

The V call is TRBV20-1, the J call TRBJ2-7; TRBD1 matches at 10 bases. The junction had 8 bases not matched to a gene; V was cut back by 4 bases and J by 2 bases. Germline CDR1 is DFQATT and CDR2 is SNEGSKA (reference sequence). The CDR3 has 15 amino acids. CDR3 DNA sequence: TGCAGTGCTAACGATGGACAGGGGGTAACCTACGAGCAGTACTTC. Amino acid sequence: CSANDGQGVTYEQYF.

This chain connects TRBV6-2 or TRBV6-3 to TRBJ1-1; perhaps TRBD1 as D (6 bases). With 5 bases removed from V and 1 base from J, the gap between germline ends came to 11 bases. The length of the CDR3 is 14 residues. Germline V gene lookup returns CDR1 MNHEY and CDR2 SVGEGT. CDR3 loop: CASSRQEQNTEAFF. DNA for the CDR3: TGTGCCAGCAGTCGACAGGAGCAGAACACTGAAGCTTTCTTT.

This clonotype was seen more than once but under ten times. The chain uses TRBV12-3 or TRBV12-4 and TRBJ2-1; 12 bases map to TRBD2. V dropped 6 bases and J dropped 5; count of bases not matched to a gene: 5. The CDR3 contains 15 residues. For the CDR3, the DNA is TGTGCCAGCAGCGGACTAGCGGGGAACCACAATGAGCAGTTCTTC. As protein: CASSGLAGNHNEQFF.

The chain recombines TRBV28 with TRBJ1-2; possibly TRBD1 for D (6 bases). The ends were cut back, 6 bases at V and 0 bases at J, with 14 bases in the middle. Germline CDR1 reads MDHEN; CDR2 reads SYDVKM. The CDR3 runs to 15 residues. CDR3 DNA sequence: TGTGCCAGCAGCACCTCAGGGGCAGCTAACTATGGCTACACCTTC. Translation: CASSTSGAANYGYTF.

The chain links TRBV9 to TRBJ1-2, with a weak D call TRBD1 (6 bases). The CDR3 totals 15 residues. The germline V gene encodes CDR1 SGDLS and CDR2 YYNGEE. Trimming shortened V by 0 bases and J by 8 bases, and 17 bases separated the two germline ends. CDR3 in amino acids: CASSVDAGAISGYTF. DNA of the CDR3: TGTGCCAGCAGCGTAGATGCAGGGGCGATTAGCGGCTACACCTTC.

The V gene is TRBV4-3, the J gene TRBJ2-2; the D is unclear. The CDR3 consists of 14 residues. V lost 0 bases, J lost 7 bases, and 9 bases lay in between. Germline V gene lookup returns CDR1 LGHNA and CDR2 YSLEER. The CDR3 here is CASSQDLAFGELFF. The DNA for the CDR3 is TGCGCCAGCAGCCAAGATCTGGCGTTCGGGGAGCTGTTTTTT.

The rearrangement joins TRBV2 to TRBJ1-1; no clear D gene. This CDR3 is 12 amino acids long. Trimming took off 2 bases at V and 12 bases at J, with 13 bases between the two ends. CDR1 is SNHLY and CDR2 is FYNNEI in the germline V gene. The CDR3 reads CASSETTANTFF. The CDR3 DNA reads TGTGCCAGCAGTGAAACAACAGCCAATACTTTCTTT.

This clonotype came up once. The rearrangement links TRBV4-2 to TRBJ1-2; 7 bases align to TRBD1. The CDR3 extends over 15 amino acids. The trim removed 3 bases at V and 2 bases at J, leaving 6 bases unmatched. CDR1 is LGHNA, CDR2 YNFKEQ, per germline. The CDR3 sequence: CASSQAGQRNYGYTF. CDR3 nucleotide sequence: TGTGCCAGCAGCCAGGCGGGACAGAGAAACTATGGCTACACCTTC.

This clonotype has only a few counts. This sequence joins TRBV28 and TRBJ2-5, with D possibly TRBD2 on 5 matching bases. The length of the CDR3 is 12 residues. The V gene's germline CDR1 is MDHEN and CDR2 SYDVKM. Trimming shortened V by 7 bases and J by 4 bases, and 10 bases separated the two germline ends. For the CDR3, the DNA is TGTGCCAGCACTAGCCGGAGAGAGACCCAGTACTTC. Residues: CASTSRRETQYF.

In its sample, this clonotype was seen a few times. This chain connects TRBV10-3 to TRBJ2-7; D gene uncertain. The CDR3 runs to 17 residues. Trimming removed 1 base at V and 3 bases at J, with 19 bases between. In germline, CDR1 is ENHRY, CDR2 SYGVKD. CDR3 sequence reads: CAISEFIALPRYYEQYF. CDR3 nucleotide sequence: TGTGCCATCAGTGAGTTTATAGCTCTACCCCGATACTACGAGCAGTACTTC.

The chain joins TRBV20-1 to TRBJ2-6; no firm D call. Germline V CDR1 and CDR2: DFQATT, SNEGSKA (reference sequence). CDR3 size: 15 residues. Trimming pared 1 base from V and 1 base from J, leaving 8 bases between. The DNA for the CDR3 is TGCAGTGCTAGAGGACTCGTTTCTGGGGCCAACGTCCTGACTTTC. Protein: CSARGLVSGANVLTF.

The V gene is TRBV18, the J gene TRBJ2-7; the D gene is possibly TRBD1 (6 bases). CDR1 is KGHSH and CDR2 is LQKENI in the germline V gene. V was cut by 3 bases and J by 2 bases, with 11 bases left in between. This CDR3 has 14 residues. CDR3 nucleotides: TGTGCCAGCTCACCGCAGGGGCTAGCCTACGAGCAGTACTTC. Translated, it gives CASSPQGLAYEQYF. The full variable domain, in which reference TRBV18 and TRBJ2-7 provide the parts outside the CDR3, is NAGVMQNPRHLVRRRGQEARLRCSPMKGHSHVYWYRQLPEEGLKFMVYLQKENIIDESGMPKERFSAEFPKEGPSILRIQQVVRGDSAAYFCASSPQGLAYEQYFGPGTRLTVT.

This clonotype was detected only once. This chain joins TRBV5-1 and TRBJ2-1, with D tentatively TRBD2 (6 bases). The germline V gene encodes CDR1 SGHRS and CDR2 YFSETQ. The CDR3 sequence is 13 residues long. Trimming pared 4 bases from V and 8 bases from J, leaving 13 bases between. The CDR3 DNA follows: TGCGCCAGCAGCCCCAAGACTAGGGATGAGCAGTTCTTC. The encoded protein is CASSPKTRDEQFF.

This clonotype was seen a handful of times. CDR3 DNA: TGTGCCAGTGGGACAGGGTCGGTTGTGGAGACCCAGTACTTC. As protein: CASGTGSVVETQYF. This sequence joins TRBV2 and TRBJ2-7; TRBD1 matches at 9 bases. The end of the DNA is better explained by TRBJ2-5, so the J call may be wrong. Germline values: CDR1 SNHLY, CDR2 FYNNEI. The CDR3 contains 14 residues.

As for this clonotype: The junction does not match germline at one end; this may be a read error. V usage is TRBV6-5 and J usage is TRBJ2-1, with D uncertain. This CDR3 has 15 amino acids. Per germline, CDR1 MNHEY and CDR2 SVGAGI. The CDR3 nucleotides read TGTGCCAGCAACGACCCTCGTGGCTCCTGCAATGAGCAGTTCTTC. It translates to CASNDPRGSCNEQFF.

The CDR3 sequence: CATSDSDRTMLYNEQFF. DNA of the CDR3: TGTGCCACCAGTGATTCCGACAGGACCATGCTATACAATGAGCAGTTCTTC. The chain employs TRBV24-1 and TRBJ2-1; D is possibly TRBD1 (6 bases). This CDR3 has 17 residues. Trimming took off 2 bases at V and 4 bases at J, with 17 bases between the two ends. The V gene's germline CDR1 is KGHDR and CDR2 SFDVKD.

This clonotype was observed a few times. CDR3 protein: CSASAFEGSKNNQPQHF. CDR3 in DNA: TGCAGTGCTAGCGCCTTTGAGGGGTCTAAGAACAATCAGCCCCAGCATTTT. The rearrangement joins TRBV20-1 to TRBJ1-5, with D tentatively TRBD1 (5 bases). CDR1 is DFQATT, CDR2 SNEGSKA, per germline (reference sequence). With 3 bases removed from V and 3 bases from J, the gap between germline ends came to 21 bases. The CDR3 runs to 17 residues.

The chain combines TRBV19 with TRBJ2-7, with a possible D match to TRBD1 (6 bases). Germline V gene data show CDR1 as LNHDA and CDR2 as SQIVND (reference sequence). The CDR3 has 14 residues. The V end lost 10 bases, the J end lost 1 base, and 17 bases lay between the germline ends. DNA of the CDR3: TGTGCCACCTCTTACAGGGATGGATCCTACGAGCAGTACTTC. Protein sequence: CATSYRDGSYEQYF. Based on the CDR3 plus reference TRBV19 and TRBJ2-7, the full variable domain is DGGITQSPKYLFRKEGQNVTLSCEQNLNHDAMYWYRQDPGQGLRLIYYSQIVNDFQKGDIAEGYSVSREKKESFPLTVTSAQKNPTAFYLCATSYRDGSYEQYFGPGTRLTVT.

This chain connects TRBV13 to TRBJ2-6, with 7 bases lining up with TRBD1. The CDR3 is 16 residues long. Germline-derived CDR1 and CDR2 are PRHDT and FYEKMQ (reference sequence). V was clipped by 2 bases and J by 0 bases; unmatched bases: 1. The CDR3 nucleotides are TGTGCCAGCAGCTTAAGGACAGGCTCTGGGGCCAACGTCCTGACTTTC. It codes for CASSLRTGSGANVLTF.